The T cell receptor (beta chain) under discussion was sequenced for a study of vaccination effects on CD4 cells after COVID-19. Of note for this clone: Its antigen is not known.

CDR1 MNHEY and CDR2 SVGAGI come from the germline V gene. The CDR3 has 16 residues. Trimming removed 4 bases from V and 0 bases from J; junction bases left unmatched: 7. The study, taken as a whole, reports: Spike-reactive clones detected post-vaccine in convalescents consisted mainly of new vaccine-induced clones. Early timepoints after infection were absent, and convalescent patients were few in the study.

This table comes from immunoSEQ multiplex PCR, and its TCRdb copy is limited to in-frame clones, with some not included. The sample holds around 50,000 clones; approximately 80% are singletons and the top ten take 12%. When around nine days of culture had elapsed, CD4+ T cells were isolated. The TCR was taken from a human donor who had a prior SARS-CoV-2 infection. Sequencing used CD4+ T cells from PBMCs cultured without peptide, obtained before COVID-19 vaccination. This chain connects TRBV6-5 to TRBJ2-7; TRBD2 matches 9 bases. The CDR3 loop is CASSLAGGGISYEQYF. The CDR3 bases are TGTGCCAGCAGTTTGGCGGGAGGGGGAATCTCCTACGAGCAGTACTTC.